This TCR beta chain was captured by sequencing in a study of cytomegalovirus exposure and HLA in healthy donors. 13 Jbeta primers and 60 Vbeta primers were used for the PCR. The repertoire was sequenced with immunoSEQ multiplex PCR; TCRdb's copy has only in-frame clones and lacks some. The table records more than 75,000 clones, roughly three quarters of them present only once. J lost 4 bases, V lost 2 bases, and 12 bases had no gene match. The CDR3 totals 17 residues. Germline loops: CDR1 LNHNV, CDR2 YYDKDF (reference sequence). The rearrangement links TRBV15 to TRBJ1-1; 8 nucleotides agree with TRBD1. The receptor comes from a woman aged 40 to 55 in good health and CMV-seropositive. The sequencing sample was made of PBMCs. The CDR3: CATSRRAGQGRVTEAFF. The CDR3 region has the DNA TGTGCCACCAGCAGACGCGCCGGACAGGGAAGGGTCACTGAAGCTTTCTTT.